The 23 T cell receptor beta chains reported below all come from one sample, sequenced in a study of a mutant IDH1 vaccine in newly diagnosed glioma. Some clones are missing from TCRdb's copy, which holds only in-frame ones; the method was immunoSEQ multiplex PCR. The sample consists of around 26,000 clones, 93% of them appearing once. As for time point: baseline, week 1 (first vaccination visit). As to treatment: pre-vaccination baseline after standard-of-care therapy. The source material was PBMCs, sampled from a glioma patient treated with radiotherapy, temozolomide or both. The receptor set was obtained from a man aged 35-49 years with glioma.

The chain employs TRBV6-6 and TRBJ1-4; 7 nucleotides align to TRBD1. The germline gives CDR1 MNHNY, CDR2 SVGAGI (reference sequence). This CDR3 contains 13 residues. With 5 bases clipped from V and 3 bases from J, the junction kept 0 bases outside the gene matches. As DNA, the CDR3 is TGTGCCAGCAGTAGGGGGCCTAATGAAAAACTGTTTTTT. Its translation is CASSRGPNEKLFF.

This clone has only one observation. The rearrangement links TRBV4-3 to TRBJ2-7; D may be TRBD2 (7 bases). The V end lost 0 bases, the J end lost 1 base, and 16 bases lay between the germline ends. Germline V gene data show CDR1 as LGHNA and CDR2 as YSLEER. The CDR3 spans 17 residues. CDR3: CASSQELGGGVSYEQYF. Written as DNA, the CDR3 is TGCGCCAGCAGCCAAGAGCTGGGGGGGGGCGTATCCTACGAGCAGTACTTC.

This clone has just one count. The CDR3 region is CASSISTSGTYEQYF. DNA for the CDR3: TGTGCCAGTAGTATATCGACTAGCGGTACCTACGAGCAGTACTTC. The V call is TRBV19, the J call TRBJ2-7; 9 positions match TRBD2. V lost 2 bases and J lost 2; bases outside the gene matches: 4. The CDR3 extends over 15 amino acids. CDR1 LNHDA and CDR2 SQIVND come from the germline V gene (reference sequence).

The V and J genes are TRBV12-5 and TRBJ2-7; D is possibly TRBD1 (6 bases). Germline-derived CDR1 and CDR2 are LGHNT and FRNRAP. V lost 0 bases and J lost 1, with 13 bases in between. This CDR3 spans 16 amino acids. Written as DNA, the CDR3 is TGTGCTAGTGGTTTGGTAAATTTGGGGACATCCTACGAGCAGTACTTC. The encoded protein is CASGLVNLGTSYEQYF.

This chain links TRBV19 with TRBJ1-5, with D possibly being TRBD1 (6 bases). The V and J ends lost 5 bases and 4 bases respectively, with 15 bases between them. The CDR3 runs to 15 residues. CDR1 LNHDA and CDR2 SQIVND come from the germline V gene (reference sequence). The CDR3 loop is CASSLRQESNQPQHF. CDR3 DNA sequence: TGTGCCAGTAGTCTGCGACAGGAAAGTAATCAGCCCCAGCATTTT.

This chain joins TRBV5-6 and TRBJ1-1; D is uncertain. The CDR3 has 15 amino acids. CDR1 is SGHDT, CDR2 YYEEEE, per germline. V was shortened by 0 bases and J by 5 bases, with 14 bases between the two germline ends. The CDR3 spells CASSLVSGRGTEAFF. The DNA of the CDR3 is TGTGCCAGCAGCTTGGTCTCCGGTCGCGGGACTGAAGCTTTCTTT.

The chain is built from TRBV2 and TRBJ2-7; TRBD1 aligns across 8 bases. The V and J ends lost 6 bases and 2 bases, in that order; junction bases with no gene match: 9. Germline V gives CDR1 SNHLY, CDR2 FYNNEI. There are 15 residues in the CDR3. The CDR3 loop is CASRREGTGAYEQYF. The CDR3 nucleotides are TGTGCCAGCAGAAGGGAAGGGACAGGAGCCTACGAGCAGTACTTC.

V gene TRBV4-2 combines with J gene TRBJ2-2, with 7 bases aligning to TRBD2. V shed 3 bases and J 7 bases; nucleotides not matched to a gene: 8. Germline V gene lookup returns CDR1 LGHNA and CDR2 YNFKEQ. This CDR3 contains 15 residues. The CDR3 nucleotides read TGTGCCAGCAGCCAGCCCGGGACTACCTGCGGGGAGCTGTTTTTT. As protein: CASSQPGTTCGELFF.

This chain connects TRBV6-1 to TRBJ1-2; D uncertain. The CDR3 has 13 amino acids. CDR1 and CDR2 (germline): MNHNS, SASEGT. Trimming took 7 bases from V and 0 from J, leaving 9 bases between them. CDR3 loop: CASTVYSNYGYTF. CDR3 coding DNA: TGTGCCAGCACGGTCTATTCTAACTATGGCTACACCTTC.

The chain has TRBV30 and TRBJ1-2; D might be TRBD1 (5 bases). V was clipped by 0 bases and J by 8 bases, with 19 bases between them. The V gene's germline CDR1 is GTSNPN and CDR2 SVGIG (reference sequence). The CDR3 spans 15 residues. CDR3: CAWSVQGANTRGYTF. The CDR3, as DNA: TGTGCCTGGAGTGTACAAGGGGCGAATACGAGGGGCTACACCTTC.

Note on this clone: The sample carries other DNA sequences with the same CDR3. The J gene is TRBJ2-7, the V gene TRBV29-1; possible D gene TRBD1, 5 bases. In germline, CDR1 is SQVTM, CDR2 ANQGSEA. With 6 bases removed from V and 2 bases from J, the gap between germline ends came to 14 bases. The CDR3 runs to 13 residues. CDR3 sequence: CSVRTGTTYEQYF. CDR3 nucleotide sequence: TGCAGCGTGCGAACAGGAACCACCTACGAGCAGTACTTC.

This sequence joins TRBV30 and TRBJ1-6; possibly TRBD1 for D (6 bases). Germline V lookup: CDR1 GTSNPN, CDR2 SVGIG (reference sequence). The CDR3 contains 17 residues. Between the trimmed V and J ends, which lost 1 base and 6 bases, there was a span of 19 bases. The chain's CDR3 is CAWSALEPDRFNSPLHF. The CDR3 DNA follows: TGTGCCTGGAGTGCCCTAGAACCCGACAGGTTTAATTCACCCCTCCACTTT. The entire variable domain, with the rest obtained from reference TRBV30 and TRBJ1-6, is as follows: SQTIHQWPATLVQPVGSPLSLECTVEGTSNPNLYWYRQAAGRGLQLLFYSVGIGQISSEVPQNLSASRPQDRQFILSSKKLLLSDSGFYLCAWSALEPDRFNSPLHFGNGTRLTVT.

V and J are TRBV12-5 and TRBJ2-3, with D perhaps matching TRBD1 or TRBD2 (5 bases each). Trimming removed 4 bases at V and 6 bases at J, with 5 bases between. CDR1 LGHNT and CDR2 FRNRAP come from the germline V gene. The CDR3 spans 11 residues. DNA for the CDR3: TGTGCTAGTGGTTGGGGGGATACGCAGTATTTT. Its translation is CASGWGDTQYF.

This chain connects TRBV10-3 to TRBJ2-7, with D unresolved. The CDR3 is 11 amino acids. Trimming stripped 10 bases from V and 3 bases from J, with 10 bases between. The germline gives CDR1 ENHRY, CDR2 SYGVKD. CDR3 coding DNA: TGTGCCAACGGCCCCGGCTACGAGCAGTACTTC. Translated, it gives CANGPGYEQYF.

This clone has only a few counts. At one end the junction does not follow the germline gene, possibly because of a read error. The J gene is TRBJ1-2, the V gene TRBV10-1; tentatively, D is TRBD1 (5 bases). CDR3 size: 13 residues. The germline gives CDR1 WNHNN, CDR2 SYGVQD (reference sequence). The CDR3 is CACRESANYGYTF. As DNA, the CDR3 is TGCGCCTGCAGGGAATCAGCTAACTATGGCTACACCTTC.

This clone was counted a single time. The genes are TRBV6-1 and TRBJ1-1, with D uncertain. V was trimmed by 2 bases and J by 1 base, leaving 8 bases between them. CDR3 length: 14 amino acids. Germline V gives CDR1 MNHNS, CDR2 SASEGT. The CDR3 DNA is TGTGCCAGCAGTGAAATCGCCTCGAACACTGAAGCTTTCTTT. Its protein product is CASSEIASNTEAFF.

The CDR3 nucleotides read TGTGCCAGCAGTGACCAACCCGACCCGTTGGGGACCCAGTACTTC. Translating gives CASSDQPDPLGTQYF. The J gene is TRBJ2-5, the V gene TRBV2; D is unclear. Germline V lookup: CDR1 SNHLY, CDR2 FYNNEI. The CDR3 loop spans 15 amino acids. The ends were cut back, 3 bases at V and 7 bases at J, with 18 bases in the middle.

The V call is TRBV4-3, the J call TRBJ1-3; D is undetermined. Trimming left V 3 bases short and J 0 bases short, with 6 bases between. The CDR3 totals 14 residues. Germline V gene sequence: CDR1 LGHNA, CDR2 YSLEER. CDR3 in DNA: TGCGCCAGCAGCCAGGGGAGCTCTGGAAACACCATATATTTT. This translates into CASSQGSSGNTIYF.

The chain combines TRBV29-1 with TRBJ2-7, with D uncertain. Trimming took off 7 bases at V and 5 bases at J, with 9 bases between the two ends. There are 10 residues in the CDR3. In germline, CDR1 is SQVTM, CDR2 ANQGSEA. The chain's CDR3 is CSGYYHEQYF. The CDR3 DNA follows: TGCAGCGGGTACTATCACGAGCAGTACTTC.

The rearrangement joins TRBV4-2 to TRBJ2-3; D remains unclear. From germline, CDR1 is LGHNA and CDR2 YNFKEQ. CDR3 length: 13 residues. The V and J ends lost 0 bases and 7 bases respectively, with 8 bases between them. CDR3 region: CASSQDEPNTQYF. The CDR3 coding sequence is TGTGCCAGCAGCCAAGATGAGCCCAATACGCAGTATTTT.

The chain has TRBV7-3 and TRBJ2-7, with TRBD1 identical over 9 bases. Germline loops: CDR1 SGHTA, CDR2 FQGTGA. V was pared by 6 bases and J by 4 bases, with 10 bases of the junction left unmatched. CDR3 size: 15 residues. CDR3 in DNA: TGTGCCAGCAGTCTTACCCCGGGACAGGGATACGAGCAGTACTTC. The encoded protein is CASSLTPGQGYEQYF.

The chain couples TRBV5-4 to TRBJ2-2; 11 nucleotides agree with TRBD2. Germline V lookup: CDR1 SGHNT, CDR2 YYREEE (reference sequence). There are 16 residues in the CDR3. J gave up 6 bases and V 4 bases, and 8 bases lay outside the gene matches. CDR3 protein: CASSVTGTSGPGELFF. In DNA form, the CDR3 reads TGTGCCAGCAGCGTTACCGGGACTAGCGGCCCCGGGGAGCTGTTTTTT.

The V call is TRBV13, the J call TRBJ2-3; 14 bases fit TRBD2. Trimming removed 5 bases from V and 4 bases from J; junction bases left unmatched: 8. CDR3 length: 17 amino acids. CDR1 and CDR2 (germline): PRHDT, FYEKMQ (reference sequence). The CDR3 sequence is CASSPAGTSGRADTQYF. CDR3 nucleotides: TGTGCCAGCAGCCCCGCCGGGACTAGCGGGAGAGCAGATACGCAGTATTTT. Filled out from reference TRBV13 and TRBJ2-3, the complete variable domain reads AAGVIQSPRHLIKEKRETATLKCYPIPRHDTVYWYQQGPGQDPQFLISFYEKMQSDKGSIPDRFSAQQFSDYHSELNMSSLELGDSALYFCASSPAGTSGRADTQYFGPGTRLTVL.